The present TCR beta chain was sequenced within a study of T-cell memory formation after mild COVID-19. This CDR3 is built from 15 residues. The V gene's germline CDR1 is PRHDT and CDR2 FYEKMQ (reference sequence). V lost 2 bases to trimming and J lost 3 bases; unmatched junction nucleotides: 3. This clonotype was seen a few times. Its antigen remains unknown. Regarding the study as a whole: The study found contracting CD4+ clones mainly in CM and EM and contracting CD8+ clones in EMRA. CD4/CD8 balance held among clones contracting day 15 to 85, and later expanders leaned CD4+. Clones from the second wave (peaking day 37) had unconfirmed SARS-CoV-2 specificity.

One entry per CDR3 protein, called by TCRdb with MiXCR from the 5' RACE reads. In the table there are around 100,000 distinct CDR3 sequences, around 10% of which are singletons. The receptor was derived from a man aged 18 to 29 who had mild COVID-19 (a few samples of this study predate the infection). Cell type and time point are not known. The gene calls are TRBV13 and TRBJ1-1; TRBD1 aligns across 10 bases. Sequenced input: PBMCs or a T cell subset sorted from them (not recorded which). The CDR3, as DNA: TGTGCCAGCAGCTTAACCGGACAGGGGGACACTGAAGCTTTCTTT. Its protein is CASSLTGQGDTEAFF.